The rows below give T cell receptor beta chains drawn from one sample of a study of cytomegalovirus exposure and HLA in healthy donors. Measured with immunoSEQ multiplex PCR; TCRdb has only the in-frame clones, and not every one. The repertoire holds fewer than 200,000 clones, with 96% as singletons. What was sequenced was PBMCs. The receptors shown here come from a woman between 18 and 29 years old in good health and CMV-seronegative. Both conserved end residues are part of each CDR3. D genes are given only for firm matches. Size is omitted from some rows. Given values are once, few, many or a class for expanded clones.

CDR3: CASSFTGTGGQEQYF
DNA: TGCGCCAGCAGCTTCACCGGGACAGGGGGCCAGGAGCAGTACTTC
J: TRBJ2-7
D: TRBD1
V: TRBV10-1
size: NA

CDR3: CASSLGGTGGGYTF
DNA: TGTGCCAGCAGTTTGGGGGGGACAGGGGGAGGCTACACCTTC
J: TRBJ1-2
D: TRBD1
V: TRBV6-5
size: NA

CDR3: CASSQRLKRDTQYF
DNA: TGCGCCAGCAGCCAGAGATTAAAACGAGATACGCAGTATTTT
J: TRBJ2-3
D: NA
V: TRBV4-3
size: NA

CDR3: CASSLPSGTGAYEQYF
DNA: TGTGCCAGCAGTTTGCCTTCCGGGACAGGAGCCTACGAGCAGTACTTC
J: TRBJ2-7
D: TRBD1
V: TRBV27
size: NA

CDR3: CASSLLLGASTDTQYF
DNA: TGTGCCAGCAGCCTCCTGTTAGGGGCCTCCACAGATACGCAGTATTTT
J: TRBJ2-3
D: NA
V: TRBV11-2
size: NA

CDR3: CSVDLRGGETQYF
DNA: TGCAGCGTTGATCTGCGCGGGGGGGAGACCCAGTACTTC
J: TRBJ2-5
D: TRBD2
V: TRBV29-1
size: NA

CDR3: CASSLLQGNTEAFF
DNA: TGTGCCAGCAGCTTATTACAGGGGAACACTGAAGCTTTCTTT
J: TRBJ1-1
D: NA
V: TRBV11-2
size: NA

CDR3: CASSFPSSGLSDTQYF
DNA: TGTGCCAGCAGCTTTCCATCTAGCGGGTTGTCAGATACGCAGTATTTT
J: TRBJ2-3
D: TRBD2
V: TRBV5-6
size: NA

CDR3: CASSLTAGGSYEQYF
DNA: TGTGCCAGCAGTTTAACGGCAGGGGGCTCCTACGAGCAGTACTTC
J: TRBJ2-7
D: TRBD1
V: TRBV27
size: NA

CDR3: CASSYGGGQYNEQFF
DNA: TGTGCCAGCAGTTATGGCGGGGGACAATACAATGAGCAGTTCTTC
J: TRBJ2-1
D: NA
V: TRBV6-6
size: NA

CDR3: CASTHTGGANTEAFF
DNA: TGTGCCAGCACCCACACAGGGGGCGCGAACACTGAAGCTTTCTTT
J: TRBJ1-1
D: TRBD1
V: TRBV7-8
size: NA

CDR3: CSARVRGEAFF
DNA: TGCAGTGCTAGAGTGCGGGGGGAAGCTTTCTTT
J: TRBJ1-1
D: NA
V: TRBV20-1
size: NA

CDR3: CASLDPGSSYEQYF
DNA: TGCGCCAGCTTAGATCCGGGTTCCTCCTACGAGCAGTACTTC
J: TRBJ2-7
D: NA
V: TRBV5-1
size: NA

CDR3: CASSLVLADLNEQFF
DNA: TGCGCCAGCAGCTTGGTTCTGGCAGATCTCAATGAGCAGTTCTTC
J: TRBJ2-1
D: NA
V: TRBV5-1
size: NA

CDR3: CASSYSSGGANTEAFF
DNA: TGTGCCAGCAGTTACTCGTCGGGGGGGGCGAACACTGAAGCTTTCTTT
J: TRBJ1-1
D: NA
V: TRBV6-6
size: NA

CDR3: CASSFFRTSFPDTQYF
DNA: TGCGCCAGCAGCTTTTTTCGGACTAGCTTCCCAGATACGCAGTATTTT
J: TRBJ2-3
D: TRBD2
V: TRBV5-1
size: NA

CDR3: CASRTFGGTANTEAFF
DNA: TGCGCCAGCAGGACCTTTGGGGGGACGGCGAACACTGAAGCTTTCTTT
J: TRBJ1-1
D: NA
V: TRBV5-1
size: NA

CDR3: CASSIPGQRIYGYTF
DNA: TGTGCCAGTAGTATACCGGGACAGCGAATCTATGGCTACACCTTC
J: TRBJ1-2
D: TRBD1
V: TRBV19
size: NA

CDR3: CASSLVSDTGELFF
DNA: TGTGCCAGCAGTTTAGTATCGGACACCGGGGAGCTGTTTTTT
J: TRBJ2-2
D: NA
V: TRBV27
size: NA

CDR3: CASKRGLAGLNEQFF
DNA: TGCGCCTCGAAGCGGGGACTAGCGGGGTTAAATGAGCAGTTCTTC
J: TRBJ2-1
D: TRBD2
V: TRBV5-1
size: NA

CDR3: CASSQDDRRWYF
DNA: TGTGCCAGCAGCCAAGACGACAGGAGGTGGTACTTC
J: TRBJ2-7
D: NA
V: TRBV14
size: NA

CDR3: CASSSDRGLTNEKLFF
DNA: TGCGCCAGCAGTTCGGACAGGGGGTTGACTAATGAAAAACTGTTTTTT
J: TRBJ1-4
D: TRBD1
V: TRBV5-1
size: NA

CDR3: CASSQLAGGYNEQFF
DNA: TGTGCCAGTAGCCAACTAGCGGGGGGTTACAATGAGCAGTTCTTC
J: TRBJ2-1
D: TRBD2
V: TRBV19
size: NA

CDR3: CASSQDLVSGGVSTDTQYF
DNA: TGCGCCAGCAGCCAAGATCTAGTTAGCGGGGGAGTGAGCACAGATACGCAGTATTTT
J: TRBJ2-3
D: TRBD2
V: TRBV4-3
size: NA

CDR3: CAARGSGSPNEKLFF
DNA: TGTGCCGCCAGGGGGTCGGGGAGTCCTAATGAAAAACTGTTTTTT
J: TRBJ1-4
D: TRBD1
V: TRBV2
size: NA

CDR3: CASSQDQDTFVYEQYF
DNA: TGTGCCAGCAGCCAAGATCAGGACACTTTCGTCTACGAGCAGTACTTC
J: TRBJ2-7
D: NA
V: TRBV14
size: once

CDR3: CASSREAGDRGYTF
DNA: TGTGCCAGCAGTCGGGAGGCAGGGGATCGCGGCTACACCTTC
J: TRBJ1-2
D: NA
V: TRBV7-3
size: few

CDR3: CASTDNYNSPLHF
DNA: TGTGCCAGCACCGACAACTATAATTCACCCCTCCACTTT
J: TRBJ1-6
D: NA
V: TRBV27
size: NA

CDR3: CASSGTAQSVYGYTF
DNA: TGTGCCAGTAGTGGCACAGCCCAGTCTGTTTATGGCTACACCTTC
J: TRBJ1-2
D: NA
V: TRBV19
size: NA

CDR3: CASSVLGGGSPTDTQYF
DNA: TGTGCCAGCAGCGTCCTTGGGGGCGGCAGCCCCACAGATACGCAGTATTTT
J: TRBJ2-3
D: NA
V: TRBV7-3
size: NA

CDR3: CAWSDTLLAGDHNEQFF
DNA: TGTGCCTGGAGTGATACCCTACTAGCGGGGGATCACAATGAGCAGTTCTTC
J: TRBJ2-1
D: TRBD2
V: TRBV30
size: NA

CDR3: CASSFRGWNTGELFF
DNA: TGTGCCAGCAGCTTCCGGGGATGGAACACCGGGGAGCTGTTTTTT
J: TRBJ2-2
D: NA
V: TRBV7-2
size: NA

CDR3: CASSFILDSYNEQFF
DNA: TGCGCCAGCAGCTTCATCCTCGACAGTTACAATGAGCAGTTCTTC
J: TRBJ2-1
D: NA
V: TRBV5-1
size: NA

CDR3: CASSSPRDRASYEQYF
DNA: TGTGCCAGCAGTTCACCCCGGGACAGGGCCTCCTACGAGCAGTACTTC
J: TRBJ2-7
D: TRBD1
V: TRBV6-5
size: NA

CDR3: CASSYRGQEDTF
DNA: TGTGCCAGCAGTTACCGTGGACAGGAGGACACCTTC
J: TRBJ1-2
D: TRBD1
V: TRBV6-5
size: NA

CDR3: CASSSTGLVLFF
DNA: TGTGCCAGCAGTTCGACCGGACTAGTTCTGTTTTTT
J: TRBJ2-2
D: TRBD2
V: TRBV6-5
size: NA

CDR3: CASISTGATEAFF
DNA: TGTGCCAGCATTTCGACAGGGGCCACTGAAGCTTTCTTT
J: TRBJ1-1
D: TRBD1
V: TRBV6-6
size: NA

CDR3: CASSIDLPDSGNTIYF
DNA: TGTGCCAGTAGTATAGATCTACCTGATTCTGGAAACACCATATATTTT
J: TRBJ1-3
D: NA
V: TRBV19
size: NA

CDR3: CASSIGGTYTEAFF
DNA: TGTGCCAGTAGTATCGGAGGGACCTACACTGAAGCTTTCTTT
J: TRBJ1-1
D: NA
V: TRBV19
size: NA

CDR3: CSVEGGTGSPREQYF
DNA: TGCAGCGTTGAGGGAGGGACAGGGTCCCCGAGAGAGCAGTACTTC
J: TRBJ2-7
D: TRBD1
V: TRBV29-1
size: NA

CDR3: CASTPQPGGRGYTDTQYF
DNA: TGTGCCAGCACCCCTCAACCGGGTGGCAGGGGATACACAGATACGCAGTATTTT
J: TRBJ2-3
D: NA
V: TRBV25-1
size: NA

CDR3: CASNPTGESWELFF
DNA: TGTGCCAGTAATCCGACAGGAGAGAGTTGGGAGCTGTTTTTT
J: TRBJ2-2
D: NA
V: TRBV19
size: NA

CDR3: CASSWTGRNQPQHF
DNA: TGTGCCAGCAGTTGGACAGGGCGTAATCAGCCCCAGCATTTT
J: TRBJ1-5
D: TRBD1
V: TRBV2
size: NA

CDR3: CASSLNPLAPGLISYEQYF
DNA: TGTGCCAGCAGCTTAAATCCACTAGCGCCTGGGCTTATCTCCTACGAGCAGTACTTC
J: TRBJ2-7
D: TRBD2
V: TRBV7-2
size: NA

CDR3: CASSYYAQTQYF
DNA: TGTGCCAGCAGCTATTATGCGCAGACCCAGTACTTC
J: TRBJ2-5
D: NA
V: TRBV7-2
size: NA

CDR3: CASSLGGLAETYEQYF
DNA: TGTGCCAGCAGCTTGGGGGGACTAGCGGAGACCTACGAGCAGTACTTC
J: TRBJ2-7
D: TRBD2
V: TRBV5-4
size: NA

CDR3: CASSFGGGGGELFF
DNA: TGTGCCAGCAGCTTTGGAGGGGGCGGCGGGGAGCTGTTTTTT
J: TRBJ2-2
D: NA
V: TRBV5-6
size: NA

CDR3: CASSFDRTPGELFF
DNA: TGTGCCAGCAGCTTCGACAGGACCCCCGGGGAGCTGTTTTTT
J: TRBJ2-2
D: NA
V: TRBV7-8
size: NA

CDR3: CASSETSGTDTQYF
DNA: TGTGCCAGCAGCGAAACTAGCGGCACAGATACGCAGTATTTT
J: TRBJ2-3
D: TRBD2
V: TRBV9
size: NA

CDR3: CASKQQGLADYNEQFF
DNA: TGTGCCAGTAAACAACAGGGACTAGCGGACTACAATGAGCAGTTCTTC
J: TRBJ2-1
D: TRBD2
V: TRBV19
size: NA

CDR3: CATARQGSLTDTQYF
DNA: TGTGCCACCGCGAGGCAGGGGTCACTCACAGATACGCAGTATTTT
J: TRBJ2-3
D: NA
V: TRBV15
size: NA

CDR3: CASSSSGSPQYF
DNA: TGTGCCAGCAGTTCAAGTGGTAGCCCGCAGTACTTC
J: TRBJ2-7
D: NA
V: TRBV27
size: NA

CDR3: CASSGRRGTEAFF
DNA: TGTGCCAGCAGCGGACGGAGGGGCACTGAAGCTTTCTTT
J: TRBJ1-1
D: NA
V: TRBV27
size: NA

CDR3: CASSPLSTSGDTRTKNIQYF
DNA: TGTGCCAGCTCACCACTATCGACTAGCGGGGACACCAGAACCAAAAACATTCAGTACTTC
J: TRBJ2-4
D: TRBD2
V: TRBV18
size: NA

CDR3: CASSLGQTEEQYF
DNA: TGTGCCAGCAGCTTGGGGCAAACCGAGGAGCAGTACTTC
J: TRBJ2-7
D: NA
V: TRBV7-8
size: NA

CDR3: CASSPTINYGYTF
DNA: TGTGCCAGCAGCCCCACAATTAACTATGGCTACACCTTC
J: TRBJ1-2
D: NA
V: TRBV14
size: NA

CDR3: CASSTGTGVEQFF
DNA: TGTGCCAGCAGCACCGGGACAGGGGTTGAGCAGTTCTTC
J: TRBJ2-1
D: TRBD1
V: TRBV9
size: NA